Presented here are 5 T cell receptor beta chains from one specimen sequenced in a study of cytomegalovirus exposure and HLA in healthy donors. PCR was performed using 60 Vbeta and 13 Jbeta primers. Here immunoSEQ multiplex PCR was the method, and the copy in TCRdb shows in-frame clones only, minus some. The sample holds some 93,000 clones, over 8% seen once. The sample was PBMCs. The receptors here all came from a man aged 45-65 years in good health and CMV-seropositive.

The rearrangement joins TRBV5-1 to TRBJ2-3, with 7 bases fitting TRBD1. The CDR3 contains 15 residues. Germline-derived CDR1 and CDR2 are SGHRS and YFSETQ. The V gene end was trimmed by 3 bases and the J gene end by 2 bases; junction bases not matched to a gene: 6. Here the CDR3 reads CASSSRDSPTDTQYF. The CDR3 bases are TGCGCCAGCAGCTCCCGGGACAGCCCCACAGATACGCAGTATTTT.

This clone has more than one count but fewer than ten. CDR3: CASSLTGRTEAFF. The CDR3 DNA is TGTGCCAGCAGTTTAACAGGGCGGACTGAAGCTTTCTTT. The gene calls are TRBV27 and TRBJ1-1, with TRBD1 as a possible D gene (6 bases). V shed 2 bases and J shed 5 bases, with 9 bases lying between them. CDR3 length equals 13 residues. Germline lookup yields CDR1 MNHEY and CDR2 SMNVEV (reference sequence).

The rearrangement uses TRBV27 and TRBJ2-2; no clear D. Germline V CDR1 and CDR2: MNHEY, SMNVEV (reference sequence). V was pared by 3 bases and J by 7 bases, with 12 bases between. The CDR3 runs to 14 residues. The CDR3 reads CASSLQQRDGELFF. In nucleotides, the CDR3 is TGTGCCAGCAGTTTGCAGCAGCGCGACGGGGAGCTGTTTTTT.

This clone occurred a few times. This sample includes further DNA sequences coding for the same CDR3. V and J are TRBV5-1 and TRBJ1-2, with no clear D. The CDR3 runs to 14 residues. CDR1 is SGHRS and CDR2 is YFSETQ in the germline V gene. Trimming cost V 0 bases and J 2 bases, with 8 bases left between them. The CDR3 region is CASSLVPGNYGYTF. The CDR3 region has the DNA TGCGCCAGCAGCTTGGTCCCAGGCAACTATGGCTACACCTTC.

This rearrangement joins TRBV2 to TRBJ2-2; 7 nucleotides align to TRBD2. The junction had 8 bases not matched to a gene; V was cut back by 9 bases and J by 1 base. Germline-derived CDR1 and CDR2 are SNHLY and FYNNEI. The CDR3 loop spans 15 amino acids. The CDR3 sequence: CASATKRGNTGELFF. For the CDR3, the DNA is TGTGCCAGTGCGACGAAGCGGGGGAACACCGGGGAGCTGTTTTTT.